This T cell receptor beta chain was recorded in a study of T cells expressing NK-cell markers. On the study more broadly: Sorted CD3+CD56+NKG2C+, CD3+CD56+NKG2C- and CD3+CD56-NKG2C+ T-cell subsets were beta-chain profiled. Serological testing identified seven of the eight sequenced donors as HCMV-seropositive and one as seronegative.

Study observations and caveats: The share of CD8+ T cells held by dominant NKG2C+ clonotypes was roughly 1.0-7.5% in about six donors.

UMIs accompanied the 5'RACE template switching by which TCR beta cDNA was made. TCRdb reprocessed the 5' RACE reads; each CDR3 protein has one entry and no DNA is given. The sample includes a few hundred thousand distinct CDR3 sequences. Remarks on this clonotype: The antigen remains undetermined.

The CDR3 is 16 residues long. Germline-derived CDR1 and CDR2 are DFQATT and SNEGSKA (reference sequence). The receptor was derived from a man aged 18 to 29 in good health. Source material: blood T cells: a sorted CD56 or NKG2C T cell subset, CD4+ or CD8+ T cells, or bulk PBMC T cells (not recorded which). The chain links TRBV20-1 to TRBJ2-1; with no DNA, the TCRdb D assignment of TRBD2 cannot be verified. The CDR3: CSAREQTSGRSGEQFF.